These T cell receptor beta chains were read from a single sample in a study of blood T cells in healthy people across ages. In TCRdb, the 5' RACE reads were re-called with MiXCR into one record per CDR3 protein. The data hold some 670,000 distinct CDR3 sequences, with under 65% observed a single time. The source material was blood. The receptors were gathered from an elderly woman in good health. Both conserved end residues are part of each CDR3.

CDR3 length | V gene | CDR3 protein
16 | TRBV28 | CASSLTGKGYNSPLHF
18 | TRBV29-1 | CSVEDYPPRALAYNEQFF
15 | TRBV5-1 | CASSLDLAGVGELFF
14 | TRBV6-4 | CASRGTGTDYGYTF
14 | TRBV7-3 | CASSFTSGGNEQFF
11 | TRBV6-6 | CASNTQETQYF
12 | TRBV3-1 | CASSFHVDTQYF
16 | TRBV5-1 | CASSLGQGMDAYEQYF
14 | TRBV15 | CATKDSSGANVLTF
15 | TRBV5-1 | CASSLGTLVGDEQFF
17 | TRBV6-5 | CAGSSLSRSWTAYGYTF
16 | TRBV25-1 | CASSENYGTGDNEQFF
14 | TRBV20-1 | CSARGGLDNSPPHF
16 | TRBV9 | CASSGAGTSGSPEQYF
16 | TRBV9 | CASSVAEGSYNEKLFF
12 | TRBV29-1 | CSVRLSGTEQFF
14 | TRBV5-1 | CASGAGQGPSEQYF
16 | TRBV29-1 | CSVEEELAGGPNEQFF
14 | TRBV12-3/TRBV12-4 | CASSLLAITDTQYF
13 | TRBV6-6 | CASSYGSNHGYTF
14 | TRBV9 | CASSVYPEPGELFF
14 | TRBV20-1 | CSARGIVDSGEQYF
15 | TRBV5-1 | CASSSTGAPYNEQFF
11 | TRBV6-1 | CASRSSYEQYF
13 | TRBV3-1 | CASSPTGLGTQYF
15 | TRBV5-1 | CASSLSVGQFYEQYF
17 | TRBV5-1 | CASSLTPGQGAPGELFF
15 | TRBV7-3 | CASSLTRTDTGELFF
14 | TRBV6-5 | CASSDVQGAYEQYF
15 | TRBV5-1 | CASSPEGGFNQPQHF
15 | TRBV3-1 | CASSQTSVGNYGYTF
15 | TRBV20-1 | CSAIRLVSTYNEQFF
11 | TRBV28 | CASSSSGGYTF
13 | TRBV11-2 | CASSPRTSGEQYF
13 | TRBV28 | CASSLQDRPEAFF
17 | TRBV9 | CASSQGGGARLRNEQFF
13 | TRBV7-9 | CASSVIAETEQFF
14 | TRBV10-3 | CAISEFTGDYGYTF
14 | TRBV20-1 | CSARGPMFSVPQHF
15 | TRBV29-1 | CSAPASGRASAEQYF
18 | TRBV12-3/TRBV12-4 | CASSLDRRRTSGQETQYF
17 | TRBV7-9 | CASSRTGGASTNEKLFF
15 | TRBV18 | CASSPTCGGDLAQHF
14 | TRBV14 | CASSEREGLNEQYF
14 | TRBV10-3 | CAISGTVNTGELFF
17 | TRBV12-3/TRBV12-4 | CASSRGTPRANTGELFF
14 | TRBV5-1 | CASSPGDRDSEQFF
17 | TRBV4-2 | CASSQEERATGSNGYTF
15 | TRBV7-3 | CASHQGGDDTGELFF
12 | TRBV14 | CASSPGWGVQYF
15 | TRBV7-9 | CASNPQEFSNQPQHF
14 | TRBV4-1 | CASSHTTGANVLTF
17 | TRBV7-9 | CASSPGGEGARNTEAFF
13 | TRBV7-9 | CASSFDSTDEQFF
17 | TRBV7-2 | CASSLEGLAASYNEQFF
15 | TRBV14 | CASSPTGVRGNEQFF
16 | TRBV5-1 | CASSLGRDSLTYEQYF
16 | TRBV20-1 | CSASSTSGESYNEQFF
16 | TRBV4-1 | CASSQGALRSYNEQFF
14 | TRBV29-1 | CSVERSQGSYGYTF